This paragraph reports one T cell receptor beta chain. Its target is not known. Assay used: immunoSEQ multiplex PCR; TCRdb lists only in-frame clones, some missing. The sample shows about 76,000 clones, roughly 88% of them seen only once. This entry comes from a study of T cell responses to AZD1222 COVID-19 vaccine. Study-wide context: Analysis merged second doses at about 4 or about 12 weeks.

CDR3 length: 15 residues. Germline V gene sequence: CDR1 MNHEY, CDR2 SVGAGI. The V and J ends lost 5 bases and 0 bases, in that order; junction bases with no gene match: 3. Points from the study as a whole: Dominant at 160-218 and 743-854, vaccine-associated CD4 TCRs also spanned spike. Nearly half of spike-specific TCRs reportedly go after variant regions that carry no mutations. Only after the peak T cell response were repertoires sampled.

The V call is TRBV6-5, the J call TRBJ1-5; 8 positions agree with TRBD1. The sequencing here drew on peripheral blood, taken on day 0 of AZD1222 vaccination. This receptor was taken from an adult in good health. CDR3 loop: CASSPQGVSNQPQHF. The CDR3 DNA is TGTGCCAGCAGTCCACAGGGGGTTAGCAATCAGCCCCAGCATTTT.